This TCR beta chain was sequenced for a study of regulatory T cells in long-lasting Graves disease. Noted time point: newly diagnosed GD, antithyroid drugs for less than 3 months. Making the TCR library involved RNA that had been extracted from PBMCs. Arm-PCR of CDR3 regions with iRepertoire HTBI primers generated TCR beta libraries. TCRdb re-called the multiplex PCR reads with MiXCR, one entry per CDR3 protein. The top ten hold over 7% of the sample, which has 520,000 or so distinct CDR3 sequences, approximately 12% seen once. This clonotype was recorded many times. V gave up 6 bases and J gave up 1 base, with 6 bases separating them. The CDR3 totals 12 residues. Germline V gene data show CDR1 as SNHLY and CDR2 as FYNNEI. These records were also assigned to another study, of T cells in Graves' hyperthyroidism and ophthalmopathy.

V gene TRBV2 combines with J gene TRBJ2-5; D is unclear. This receptor was identified in a woman in her twenties or thirties with Graves disease. Specimen: peripheral blood mononuclear cells (PBMCs), collected at new diagnosis, from a patient treated with antithyroid drugs. Here the CDR3 reads CASRTPQETQYF. The CDR3 DNA reads as TGTGCCAGCAGGACCCCCCAAGAGACCCAGTACTTC.